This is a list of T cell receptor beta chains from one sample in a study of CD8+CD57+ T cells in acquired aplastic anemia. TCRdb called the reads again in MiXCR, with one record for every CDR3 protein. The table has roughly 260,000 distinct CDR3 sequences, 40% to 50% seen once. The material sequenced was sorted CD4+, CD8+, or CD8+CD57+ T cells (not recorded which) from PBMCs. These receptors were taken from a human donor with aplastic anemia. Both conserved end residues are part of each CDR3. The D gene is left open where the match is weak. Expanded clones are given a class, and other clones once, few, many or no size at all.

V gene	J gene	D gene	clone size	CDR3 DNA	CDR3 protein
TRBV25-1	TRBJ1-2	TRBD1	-	TGTGCCAGCAGTGGGACAGGCGTCAACTATGGCTACACCTTC	CASSGTGVNYGYTF
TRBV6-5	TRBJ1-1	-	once	TGTGCCAGCAGTTACCGGGCAGGGACTATGAACACTGAAGCTTTCTTT	CASSYRAGTMNTEAFF
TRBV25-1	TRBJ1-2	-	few	TGTGCCAGCAGTGAGGGGTCCGGGGGTTATGGCTACACCTTC	CASSEGSGGYGYTF
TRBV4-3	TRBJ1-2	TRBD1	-	TGCGCCAGCAGCCTAGAAAAAGGACAGGGACCTAACTATGGCTACACCTTC	CASSLEKGQGPNYGYTF
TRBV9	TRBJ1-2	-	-	TGTGCCAGCAGCGTAGTAGCGGCGTGGCGGTTCTATGGCTACACCTTC	CASSVVAAWRFYGYTF
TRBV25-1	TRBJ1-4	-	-	TGTGCCAGCAGCCGAGGCGGGGTAGGGAGGACTAATGAAAAACTGTTTTTT	CASSRGGVGRTNEKLFF
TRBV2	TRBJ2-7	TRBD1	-	TGTGCCAGCATTAAAGGGGACAGGGGTTCCTACGAGCAGTACTTC	CASIKGDRGSYEQYF
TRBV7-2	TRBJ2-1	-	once	TGTGCCAGCAGCTTAGGTGGGGGGGCCGAGCAGTTCTTC	CASSLGGGAEQFF
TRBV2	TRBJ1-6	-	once	TGTGCCAGCAGACTTACAGGGAGGGATTCACCCCTCCACTTT	CASRLTGRDSPLHF
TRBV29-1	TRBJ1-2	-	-	TGCAGCGTTGGGTTCTCAGAATATGGCTACACCTTC	CSVGFSEYGYTF
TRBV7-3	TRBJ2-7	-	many	TGTGCCAGCAGCACAAAGGGACGGACTGAGCAGTACTTC	CASSTKGRTEQYF